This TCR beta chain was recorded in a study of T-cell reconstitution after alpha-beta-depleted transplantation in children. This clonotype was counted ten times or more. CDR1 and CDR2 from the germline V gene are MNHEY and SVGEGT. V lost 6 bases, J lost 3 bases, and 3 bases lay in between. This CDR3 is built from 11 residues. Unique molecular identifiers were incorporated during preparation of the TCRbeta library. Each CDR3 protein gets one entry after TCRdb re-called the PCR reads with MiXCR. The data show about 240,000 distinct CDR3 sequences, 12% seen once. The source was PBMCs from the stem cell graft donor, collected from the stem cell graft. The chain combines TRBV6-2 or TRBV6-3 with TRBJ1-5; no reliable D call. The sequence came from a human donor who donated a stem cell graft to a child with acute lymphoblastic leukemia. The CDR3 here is CASRNNQPQHF. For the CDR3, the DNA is TGTGCCAGCAGAAACAATCAGCCCCAGCATTTT.